A single sample is the source of the 27 T cell receptor beta chains below, sequenced in a study of cytomegalovirus exposure and HLA in healthy donors. Profiling relied on immunoSEQ multiplex PCR, and the TCRdb table lists in-frame clones only, not all of them. The table lists 50,000 to 80,000 clones, roughly 94% of them singletons. The specimen was PBMCs. The receptor set was obtained from a woman aged 18-29 years in good health and CMV-seropositive.

The J gene is TRBJ1-1, the V gene TRBV27; 9 bases line up with TRBD1. CDR3 length: 19 residues. In germline, CDR1 is MNHEY, CDR2 SMNVEV (reference sequence). J gave up 6 bases and V 3 bases, and 20 bases lay outside the gene matches. CDR3 protein: CASSFAWDRDGKVEPEAFF. CDR3 sequence (DNA): TGTGCCAGCAGTTTTGCGTGGGACAGGGATGGAAAGGTTGAGCCTGAAGCTTTCTTT.

The chain joins TRBV13 to TRBJ2-7; no clear D gene. The CDR3 totals 14 residues. The V and J ends lost 4 bases and 6 bases respectively, with 16 bases between them. In germline, CDR1 is PRHDT, CDR2 FYEKMQ (reference sequence). CDR3: CASSSRVESAEQYF. CDR3 coding DNA: TGTGCCAGCAGCTCCCGGGTAGAGTCGGCCGAGCAGTACTTC.

The rearrangement links TRBV29-1 to TRBJ2-3, with D tentatively TRBD2 (6 bases). Germline V gene data show CDR1 as SQVTM and CDR2 as ANQGSEA. The CDR3 is made up of 12 amino acids. Trimming left V 7 bases short and J 12 bases short, with 20 bases between. The CDR3 sequence: CSDRESRDLQYF. The CDR3 DNA sequence: TGCAGCGACCGCGAAAGCCGGGACTTACAGTATTTT.

The V gene is TRBV7-2, the J gene TRBJ2-2, with 8 bases that match TRBD2. V shed 10 bases and J 0 bases; nucleotides not matched to a gene: 10. Per the germline V gene, CDR1 is SGHTA and CDR2 is FQGNSA. The CDR3 has 16 residues. The CDR3: CATPRYSGTNTGELFF. CDR3 nucleotide sequence: TGTGCCACTCCCCGGTATAGCGGGACGAACACCGGGGAGCTGTTTTTT.

This clone occurred a few times. The chain links TRBV27 to TRBJ1-4, with unresolved D. Germline CDR1 MNHEY, CDR2 SMNVEV (reference sequence). The CDR3 runs to 12 residues. V was shortened by 9 bases and J by 6 bases, with 11 bases between the two germline ends. CDR3 amino acids: CASGRRDEKLFF. CDR3 nucleotides: TGTGCCAGTGGCCGGAGAGATGAAAAACTGTTTTTT.

The chain uses TRBV4-3 and TRBJ2-1; possible D gene TRBD2, 6 bases. Deletions cut 0 bases from V and 4 bases from J, with 10 bases between. The CDR3 runs 15 residues. Germline CDR1 LGHNA, CDR2 YSLEER. CDR3 nucleotides: TGCGCCAGCAGCCAAGACGGCGGGGTATACAATGAGCAGTTCTTC. Protein sequence: CASSQDGGVYNEQFF.

The chain joins TRBV23-1 to TRBJ2-7; D is unclear. TRBV23-1 has ORF status, its function being uncertain. With 0 bases removed from V and 3 bases from J, the gap between germline ends came to 9 bases. The CDR3 is made up of 14 amino acids. This CDR3 is CASSQSHSSYEQYF. The CDR3 DNA sequence: TGCGCCAGCAGTCAATCGCATAGTAGCTACGAGCAGTACTTC.

This chain uses TRBV5-4 with TRBJ2-5; 8 bases are a match to TRBD2. V dropped 7 bases and J dropped 2; count of bases not matched to a gene: 10. CDR3 size: 15 residues. Germline CDR1 is SGHNT and CDR2 is YYREEE (reference sequence). The CDR3 sequence: CASAGPAGEQETQYF. The CDR3, as DNA: TGTGCCAGCGCGGGACCAGCGGGGGAGCAAGAGACCCAGTACTTC.

Here the CDR3 DNA reads TGCGCCAGCAGCCGGAGGCAGGGGGCTGGAAACACCATATATTTT. This codes for CASSRRQGAGNTIYF. The chain is built from TRBV5-1 and TRBJ1-3, with 7 nucleotides matching TRBD1. The length of the CDR3 is 15 residues. The germline V gene encodes CDR1 SGHRS and CDR2 YFSETQ. V was pared by 4 bases and J by 2 bases, with 6 bases of the junction left unmatched.

This clone was counted a few times. V usage is TRBV6-1 and J usage is TRBJ2-1, with D perhaps TRBD1 (6 bases). V lost 3 bases to trimming and J lost 4 bases, with 16 bases between them. Germline values: CDR1 MNHNS, CDR2 SASEGT. The CDR3 is 16 amino acids. CDR3 in DNA: TGTGCCAGCAGTGACGCGGCTGGGGGCTCGTACAATGAGCAGTTCTTC. This codes for CASSDAAGGSYNEQFF.

This chain joins TRBV7-2 and TRBJ2-3; D call uncertain. The CDR3 sequence is 12 residues long. Trimming cost V 4 bases and J 3 bases, with 5 bases left between them. The germline CDR1 and CDR2 sequences are SGHTA and FQGNSA. The CDR3: CASSSTTDTQYF. The CDR3 DNA sequence: TGTGCCAGCAGCTCGACAACAGATACGCAGTATTTT.

This chain uses TRBV11-2 with TRBJ2-7, with D uncertain. This CDR3 has 15 residues. Germline loops: CDR1 SGHAT, CDR2 FQNNGV. Trimming took 3 bases from V and 1 from J, leaving 13 bases between them. CDR3 protein: CASSFGSGGSYEQYF. The CDR3 coding sequence is TGTGCCAGCAGCTTTGGCTCCGGCGGTTCCTACGAGCAGTACTTC. Variable domain in full (rest from reference TRBV11-2 and TRBJ2-7): EAGVAQSPRYKIIEKRQSVAFWCNPISGHATLYWYQQILGQGPKLLIQFQNNGVVDDSQLPKDRFSAERLKGVDSTLKIQPAKLEDSAVYLCASSFGSGGSYEQYFGPGTRLTVT.

The chain couples TRBV28 to TRBJ2-7; 10 nucleotides line up with TRBD1. After removal of 4 bases from V and 7 bases from J, the junction contained 7 bases not matched to a gene. In germline, CDR1 is MDHEN, CDR2 SYDVKM. This CDR3 has 14 residues. For the CDR3, the DNA is TGTGCCAGCAGTTCCGGGACAGGGGTCTGGGAGCAGTACTTC. Encoded protein: CASSSGTGVWEQYF.

The V gene is TRBV4-1, the J gene TRBJ1-2; 8 bases match TRBD1. The V segment lost 4 bases and the J segment 4 bases; nucleotides outside the gene matches: 5. Germline V gene sequence: CDR1 MGHRA, CDR2 YSYEKL. CDR3 size: 14 residues. The CDR3 sequence is CASSRSTGGYGYTF. The CDR3 DNA is TGCGCCAGCAGCCGGTCCACAGGGGGCTATGGCTACACCTTC.

This clone was seen once. The DNA for the CDR3 is TGTGCCAGCAGCTTGGCCGGGGGGGCGGGAAACTTAGGGAGCGAGCAGTACTTC. Translation gives CASSLAGGAGNLGSEQYF. The V and J genes are TRBV5-4 and TRBJ2-7; TRBD2 agrees at 8 bases. The germline gives CDR1 SGHNT, CDR2 YYREEE (reference sequence). The V gene end was trimmed by 0 bases and the J gene end by 6 bases; junction bases not matched to a gene: 17. The CDR3 runs to 18 residues.

This clone has only one observation. The genes are TRBV9 and TRBJ1-2; 8 nucleotides align to TRBD1. The CDR3 contains 17 residues. The V gene end was trimmed by 0 bases and the J gene end by 2 bases; junction bases not matched to a gene: 9. Germline V lookup: CDR1 SGDLS, CDR2 YYNGEE. The CDR3 nucleotides are TGTGCCAGCAGCGTAGCTACAGGGGCAGGGGGCAACTATGGCTACACCTTC. Its translation: CASSVATGAGGNYGYTF.

This clone was picked up one time. The genes are TRBV19 and TRBJ1-5; 8 nucleotides align to TRBD1. V dropped 7 bases and J dropped 5; count of bases not matched to a gene: 19. Germline-derived CDR1 and CDR2 are LNHDA and SQIVND (reference sequence). CDR3 length: 18 amino acids. CDR3 in amino acids: CASNPVFQQGGEDQPQHF. The CDR3 region has the DNA TGTGCCAGTAACCCCGTTTTCCAACAGGGGGGCGAGGATCAGCCCCAGCATTTT.

The J gene is TRBJ2-3, the V gene TRBV25-1; D unclear. The CDR3 has 16 residues. Trimming cost V 2 bases and J 1 base, with 13 bases left between them. Germline assignment: CDR1 MGHDK and CDR2 SYGVNS. In DNA form, the CDR3 reads TGTGCCAGCAGTGAAGAGGCTAACCTCGGCACAGATACGCAGTATTTT. Translation: CASSEEANLGTDTQYF.

The chain joins TRBV29-1 to TRBJ2-1, with D maybe TRBD2 (6 bases). The germline CDR1 and CDR2 sequences are SQVTM and ANQGSEA. The CDR3 length is 13 residues. The V end was cut by 5 bases, the J end by 5 bases, with 13 bases between. The CDR3 loop is CSVLGGRDNEQFF. Here the CDR3 DNA reads TGCAGCGTTTTGGGGGGTCGGGACAATGAGCAGTTCTTC.

This clone was recorded only once. V is TRBV9 and J is TRBJ2-1, with D uncertain. Germline-derived CDR1 and CDR2 are SGDLS and YYNGEE. The CDR3 has 16 amino acids. Trimming removed 0 bases at V and 0 bases at J, with 10 bases between. CDR3 in amino acids: CASSVGVGLSYNEQFF. For the CDR3, the DNA is TGTGCCAGCAGCGTAGGCGTGGGCCTCTCCTACAATGAGCAGTTCTTC.

In this sample, this clone turned up once. The gene calls are TRBV18 and TRBJ2-2; D not resolved. V was trimmed by 6 bases and J by 3 bases, leaving 5 bases between them. Germline CDR1 KGHSH, CDR2 LQKENI. This CDR3 is built from 12 residues. CDR3 residues: CASSRDTGELFF. As DNA, the CDR3 is TGTGCCAGCTCCCGAGACACCGGGGAGCTGTTTTTT.

The chain has TRBV9 and TRBJ1-3; D perhaps matches TRBD1 (5 bases). The V end was cut by 3 bases, the J end by 4 bases, with 5 bases between. This CDR3 has 12 residues. Germline V CDR1 and CDR2: SGDLS, YYNGEE. The CDR3 DNA reads TGTGCCAGCAGCGAGGGGGGAAACACCATATATTTT. As protein: CASSEGGNTIYF. Drawing the rest from reference TRBV9 and TRBJ1-3, the complete variable domain is DSGVTQTPKHLITATGQRVTLRCSPRSGDLSVYWYQQSLDQGLQFLIQYYNGEERAKGNILERFSAQQFPDLHSELNLSSLELGDSALYFCASSEGGNTIYFGEGSWLTVV.

The J gene is TRBJ1-2, the V gene TRBV6-5; TRBD1 aligns across 8 bases. The CDR3 has 15 amino acids. V lost 7 bases, J lost 2 bases, and 9 bases stayed unmatched. Germline V gene data show CDR1 as MNHEY and CDR2 as SVGAGI. CDR3 residues: CASILPRQGNYGYTF. For the CDR3, the DNA is TGTGCCAGCATACTCCCTCGACAGGGGAACTATGGCTACACCTTC.

The chain joins TRBV5-3 to TRBJ2-3, with 14 bases aligning to TRBD2. TRBV5-3 is an ORF for which the function is uncertain. This CDR3 has 20 amino acids. V lost 4 bases and J lost 4; bases outside the gene matches: 17. The CDR3 here is CARSVRTSGRPPRKADTQYF. CDR3 DNA: TGTGCCAGAAGCGTCCGGACTAGCGGGAGGCCGCCCCGAAAAGCAGATACGCAGTATTTT.

CDR3 region: CASADGTSLYEQYF. The CDR3 DNA reads as TGTGCTAGCGCCGACGGGACATCCCTCTACGAGCAGTACTTC. V and J are TRBV12-5 and TRBJ2-7, with D maybe TRBD1 (6 bases). The V end was cut by 9 bases, the J end by 3 bases, with 18 bases between. This CDR3 has 14 residues. Germline V gene sequence: CDR1 LGHNT, CDR2 FRNRAP.

This chain connects TRBV29-1 to TRBJ2-6, with D uncertain. The CDR3 is made up of 14 amino acids. The germline V and J ends were trimmed by 6 bases and 0 bases, with 9 bases remaining between them. CDR1 and CDR2 (germline): SQVTM, ANQGSEA. Written as DNA, the CDR3 is TGCAGCGTCACACACAGCTCTGGGGCCAACGTCCTGACTTTC. This codes for CSVTHSSGANVLTF. Supplemented by reference TRBV29-1 and TRBJ2-6, the full variable domain reads SAVISQKPSRDICQRGTSLTIQCQVDSQVTMMFWYRQQPGQSLTLIATANQGSEATYESGFVIDKFPISRPNLTFSTLTVSNMSPEDSSIYLCSVTHSSGANVLTFGAGSRLTVL.

As to this clone: At one boundary the junction diverges from the germline segment, which might be a read error. V and J are TRBV15 and TRBJ1-1; no definite D call. CDR1 is LNHNV and CDR2 is YYDKDF in the germline V gene (reference sequence). The CDR3 is made up of 13 amino acids. CDR3 sequence: CATQSTSNSEAFF. CDR3 bases: TGTGCCACCCAAAGCACTTCGAACTCTGAAGCTTTCTTT.